The 5 T cell receptor beta chains below come from one sample, sequenced in a study of blood T cells in healthy people across ages. PCR was performed a second time for 7 to 11 cycles using a sample-barcoded 5' primer and a J-beta primer mix. TCRdb processed the 5' RACE reads anew with MiXCR; each CDR3 protein has one entry. The sample yields approximately 2,000,000 distinct CDR3 sequences, 39% seen once. The sequenced material came from blood. The receptors stem from a human donor in good health.

This clonotype has just a few counts. The chain joins TRBV5-1 to TRBJ2-3; tentatively, D is TRBD1 or TRBD2 (5 bases each). V was shortened by 4 bases and J by 1 base, with 16 bases between the two germline ends. This CDR3 contains 16 residues. Per the germline V gene, CDR1 is SGHRS and CDR2 is YFSETQ. CDR3 loop: CASSTTGTARTDTQYF. CDR3 coding DNA: TGCGCCAGCAGCACGACCGGGACCGCTCGCACAGATACGCAGTATTTT.

The V and J genes are TRBV6-5 and TRBJ2-5; TRBD1 matches 7 bases. Germline CDR1 reads MNHEY; CDR2 reads SVGAGI. The CDR3 is made up of 13 amino acids. V was pared by 6 bases and J by 4 bases, with 5 bases of the junction left unmatched. CDR3 DNA: TGTGCCAGCAGAAAGACAGGGCTAGAGACCCAGTACTTC. Amino acid sequence: CASRKTGLETQYF.

This clonotype was found a few times. The V and J genes are TRBV7-2 and TRBJ1-2; weak D call: TRBD1 (5 bases). The CDR3 is 14 residues long. Between the trimmed V and J ends, which lost 8 bases and 2 bases, there was a span of 15 bases. Per the germline V gene, CDR1 is SGHTA and CDR2 is FQGNSA. CDR3 DNA sequence: TGTGCCAGCCAGCCGGGACCCCAAAACTATGGCTACACCTTC. This gives the protein CASQPGPQNYGYTF.

V usage is TRBV11-3 and J usage is TRBJ1-2; 9 bases agree with TRBD1. Trimming at V came to 5 bases and at J to 7 bases, leaving 8 bases not matched to a gene. Germline V lookup: CDR1 SGHNT, CDR2 YENEEA. CDR3 size: 14 residues. The DNA of the CDR3 is TGTGCCAGCAGCCCGGGGGACAGGGCCTCTGGCTACACCTTC. This gives the protein CASSPGDRASGYTF.

The table lists this clonotype with a few counts. The J gene is TRBJ2-3, the V gene TRBV7-2; D could derive from TRBD1 or TRBD2 (5 bases each). There are 15 residues in the CDR3. Trimming stripped 6 bases from V and 2 bases from J, with 15 bases between. Germline CDR1 is SGHTA and CDR2 is FQGNSA. This CDR3 is CASSLGEGVTDTQYF. The CDR3 nucleotides are TGTGCCAGCAGTTTGGGGGAAGGGGTCACAGATACGCAGTATTTT.